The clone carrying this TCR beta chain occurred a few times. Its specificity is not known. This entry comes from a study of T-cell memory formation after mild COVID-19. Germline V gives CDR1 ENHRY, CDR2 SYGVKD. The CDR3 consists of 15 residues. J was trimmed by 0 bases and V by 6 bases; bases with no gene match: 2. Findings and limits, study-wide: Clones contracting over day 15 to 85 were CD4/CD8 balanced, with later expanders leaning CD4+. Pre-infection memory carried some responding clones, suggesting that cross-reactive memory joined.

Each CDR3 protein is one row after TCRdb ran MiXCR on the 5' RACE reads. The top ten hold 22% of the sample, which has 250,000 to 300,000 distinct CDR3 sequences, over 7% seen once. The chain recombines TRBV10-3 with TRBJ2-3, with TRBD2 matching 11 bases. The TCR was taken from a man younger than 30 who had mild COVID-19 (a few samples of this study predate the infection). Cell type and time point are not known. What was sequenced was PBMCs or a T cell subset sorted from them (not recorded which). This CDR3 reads CAIRRTSGSTDTQYF. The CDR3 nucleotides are TGTGCCATCAGGAGGACTAGCGGGAGCACAGATACGCAGTATTTT.